A few counts support the clone carrying this T cell receptor beta chain. Every one of the donors was a healthy Caucasian. This sample is part of a study of identical twins. Germline-derived CDR1 and CDR2 are MDHEN and SYDVKM. The V gene lost 10 bases and the J gene lost 0 bases, with 13 bases spanning the gap. CDR3 length: 14 residues. TCRdb called the 5' RACE reads again in MiXCR, with one record for every CDR3 protein. The sample has hundreds of thousands of distinct CDR3 sequences, more than 6.5% seen once; the top ten hold less than 2.5%. This sample also appeared in a second study, on yellow fever vaccine responses in identical twins.

Sequences were obtained from memory (CD45RO+) T cells sorted from blood. The source is a young woman in good health. V is TRBV28 and J is TRBJ2-4; D ambiguous. The CDR3 region is CATSSRLAKNIQYF. CDR3 nucleotides: TGTGCCACTTCCTCCAGGCTAGCCAAAAACATTCAGTACTTC.